This T cell receptor beta chain came from a study of shared clonotypes between healthy human individuals. Study overall: Researchers drew samples from a couple of women and three men aged 18 to 49.

V lost 5 bases and J 4 bases, leaving 14 bases between the germline ends. Germline V gives CDR1 MDHEN, CDR2 SYDVKM. The CDR3 length is 14 residues. On this clone itself: What it binds is unknown.

General study findings and limits: It was the few donors that limited the genetic and exposure-history diversity represented. Across a handful of donors, naive CD4 shared around 5.4%, naive CD8 3.5% to 4%, memory CD4 roughly 2.2%, memory CD8 0.4%.

Each subset's genomic DNA was split evenly across several immunoSEQ plates. Data came from immunoSEQ multiplex PCR; TCRdb stores just in-frame clones and leaves some out. In the table there are over a million clones, around 78% of which are singletons. The specimen sequenced was memory CD4+ T cells from PBMCs. Subset of the sample: CD45RA-negative fraction. The V and J genes are TRBV28 and TRBJ1-2; unclear D gene. The source is a man in his late teens or twenties in good health. Some clones in this sample may be carry-over from other donors' samples. The DNA for the CDR3 is TGTGCCAGCAGTCCCCGCAGAAGAAGCTATGGCTACACCTTC. Protein: CASSPRRRSYGYTF.